The 17 T cell receptor beta chains reported below all come from one sample, sequenced in a study of identical twins. TCRdb reprocessed the 5' RACE reads with MiXCR, giving one entry per CDR3 protein. The table has around 280,000 distinct CDR3 sequences, more than 6.5% seen once; the top ten hold around 2.1%. The sample also formed part of further work on yellow fever vaccine responses in identical twins.

The sequenced sample consisted of memory (CD45RO+) T cells sorted from blood. These receptors came from a young woman in good health.

This clonotype was counted many times. The chain combines TRBV7-8 with TRBJ1-2, with TRBD1 matching 11 bases. The V segment lost 3 bases and the J segment 4 bases; nucleotides outside the gene matches: 10. This CDR3 has 17 residues. The germline gives CDR1 SGHVS, CDR2 FQNEAQ. The CDR3 is CASSLGPGQGVSYGYTF. The CDR3 DNA is TGTGCCAGCAGCTTGGGGCCGGGACAGGGGGTCAGCTATGGCTACACCTTC.

J is TRBJ2-1 and V is TRBV12-3 or TRBV12-4; D possibly uses TRBD1 or TRBD2 (7 bases each). The CDR3 has 12 residues. V was cut by 5 bases and J by 15 bases, with 17 bases left in between. CDR3 protein: CASSGTAGRRFF. CDR3 DNA: TGTGCCAGCAGTGGGACAGCGGGACGACGGTTCTTC.

The sample holds a few counts of this clonotype. The J gene is TRBJ2-1, the V gene TRBV15; TRBD1 agrees at 8 bases. CDR1 and CDR2 (germline): LNHNV, YYDKDF (reference sequence). The CDR3 runs to 13 residues. V lost 5 bases and J lost 7; bases outside the gene matches: 4. The CDR3 coding sequence is TGTGCCACCAGCCAGGGGGCTTGGAATGAGCAGTTCTTC. Residues: CATSQGAWNEQFF.

This clonotype was counted at least ten times. This chain connects TRBV12-3 or TRBV12-4 to TRBJ2-4; D unclear. The V gene lost 2 bases and the J gene lost 7 bases, with 3 bases spanning the gap. The CDR3 spans 11 residues. Here the CDR3 reads CASSLRNIQYF. The CDR3 nucleotides read TGTGCCAGCAGTTTACGGAACATTCAGTACTTC.

This clonotype has ten or more counts. The chain's CDR3 is CSAARGVSNQPQHF. The CDR3 coding sequence is TGCAGTGCTGCCCGCGGGGTGAGCAATCAGCCCCAGCATTTT. This chain connects TRBV20-1 to TRBJ1-5; D remains ambiguous. The V end was cut by 5 bases, the J end by 1 base, with 12 bases between. CDR3 length equals 14 residues. Germline-derived CDR1 and CDR2 are DFQATT and SNEGSKA (reference sequence).

This clonotype was observed a few times. J is TRBJ2-3 and V is TRBV20-1; D call uncertain. The CDR3 has 13 amino acids. The germline V gene encodes CDR1 DFQATT and CDR2 SNEGSKA (reference sequence). CDR3 amino acids: CSYLVPSTDTQYF. The CDR3 DNA reads TGCAGCTATCTGGTCCCTAGCACAGATACGCAGTATTTT.

The rearrangement links TRBV25-1 to TRBJ1-2; D unresolved. Germline CDR1 reads MGHDK; CDR2 reads SYGVNS. The CDR3 is made up of 13 amino acids. The V and J ends lost 5 bases and 4 bases respectively, with 11 bases between them. This CDR3 reads CASSTGPFYGYTF. In DNA, the CDR3 is TGTGCCAGCAGTACCGGGCCATTCTATGGCTACACCTTC.

This clonotype appeared a few times. The rearrangement joins TRBV10-1 to TRBJ2-7, with TRBD1 matching 7 bases. The trim removed 6 bases at V and 2 bases at J, leaving 10 bases unmatched. The CDR3 consists of 15 residues. Germline V lookup: CDR1 WNHNN, CDR2 SYGVQD (reference sequence). The CDR3 DNA follows: TGCGCCAGCAGGGCCCTCCGACAGGGACCCTACGAGCAGTACGTC. Translating it yields CASRALRQGPYEQYV.

This clonotype was detected only a few times. The rearrangement links TRBV11-2 to TRBJ2-1, with a possible D match to TRBD1 (6 bases). V was trimmed by 1 base and J by 4 bases, leaving 14 bases between them. Germline V gives CDR1 SGHAT, CDR2 FQNNGV. CDR3 length: 16 amino acids. CDR3 nucleotides: TGTGCCAGCAGCTTAGGTGGGGGCCCCCCTTACAATGAGCAGTTCTTC. Protein sequence: CASSLGGGPPYNEQFF.

This clonotype was seen at least ten times. The gene calls are TRBV5-1 and TRBJ2-1; 11 nucleotides agree with TRBD2. This CDR3 region has 16 residues. Trimming at V came to 3 bases and at J to 2 bases, leaving 4 bases not matched to a gene. Looked up from germline, CDR1 is SGHRS and CDR2 is YFSETQ. The CDR3 DNA follows: TGCGCCAGCAGCTCTAGCGGGGGGCCTACCTACAATGAGCAGTTCTTC. It codes for CASSSSGGPTYNEQFF.

The gene calls are TRBV6-4 and TRBJ2-1; TRBD2 matches 7 bases. The germline V gene encodes CDR1 MRHNA and CDR2 SNTAGT. This CDR3 region has 15 residues. Trimming at V came to 5 bases and at J to 10 bases, leaving 14 bases not matched to a gene. Written as DNA, the CDR3 is TGTGCCAGCAGTCCTACTAGCGCATACCAGAACGAGCAGTTCTTC. As protein: CASSPTSAYQNEQFF.

This clonotype was seen at least ten times. The germline gene is not matched at one end of the junction; a read error may be the cause. The chain has TRBV24-1 and TRBJ2-3; the D gene could be TRBD1 or TRBD2 (5 bases each). Per germline, CDR1 KGHDR and CDR2 SFDVKD. This CDR3 is built from 15 residues. This chain's CDR3 is CATSVNRGFTDTQYF. The CDR3 nucleotides read TGTGCCACTAGTGTCAACCGGGGCTTCACAGATACGCAGTATTTT.

This clonotype was counted many times. The chain combines TRBV5-1 with TRBJ2-1; no clear D. V shed 0 bases and J shed 2 bases, with 9 bases lying between them. The CDR3 runs 15 residues. Germline V gene data show CDR1 as SGHRS and CDR2 as YFSETQ. This CDR3 reads CASSLDGRTYNEQFF. The DNA for the CDR3 is TGCGCCAGCAGCTTGGACGGAAGAACCTACAATGAGCAGTTCTTC.

This clonotype came up a few times. The rearrangement uses TRBV9 and TRBJ1-1, with D perhaps matching TRBD1 (5 bases). Germline values: CDR1 SGDLS, CDR2 YYNGEE. The CDR3 extends over 15 amino acids. The V gene lost 0 bases and the J gene lost 5 bases, with 14 bases spanning the gap. The CDR3 spells CASSVDPGQGTEAFF. The CDR3 DNA reads TGTGCCAGCAGCGTAGACCCAGGCCAGGGAACTGAAGCTTTCTTT.

This clonotype was recorded many times. The gene calls are TRBV3-1 and TRBJ1-5; no clear D. Trimming took 5 bases from V and 0 from J, leaving 17 bases between them. Germline CDR1 LGHDT, CDR2 YNNKEL (reference sequence). This CDR3 is built from 17 residues. DNA for the CDR3: TGTGCCAGCAGCTCTGCTGGGTCCCCTTATAGCAATCAGCCCCAGCATTTT. Translating it yields CASSSAGSPYSNQPQHF.

This clonotype was seen at least ten times. The chain joins TRBV10-3 to TRBJ2-1; 15 bases are a match to TRBD2. J lost 7 bases, V lost 7 bases, and 5 bases had no gene match. There are 15 residues in the CDR3. Germline V CDR1 and CDR2: ENHRY, SYGVKD. The CDR3 nucleotides read TGTGCCATCACCCGGACTAGCGGGGGGGGTAATGAGCAGTTCTTC. It encodes CAITRTSGGGNEQFF.

This clonotype occurred many times. The chain carries TRBV12-3 or TRBV12-4 and TRBJ1-2, with TRBD1 identical over 8 bases. The CDR3 contains 14 residues. V gave up 7 bases and J gave up 4 bases; unmatched junction bases: 8. Here the CDR3 reads CASKRQGTGYGYTF. The CDR3, as DNA: TGTGCCAGCAAACGACAGGGGACGGGCTATGGCTACACCTTC.